The source of this T cell receptor beta chain is a study of T cells in Graves' hyperthyroidism and ophthalmopathy. Overall study results and limits: Separation of ophthalmopathy from stable hyperthyroidism was achieved by a 13 V-J model.

Amplified TCR beta CDR3 regions came from RNA transcripts. HTBI primers were employed in a first-round RT-PCR of the TCR CDR3. TCRdb re-called the multiplex PCR reads with MiXCR, one entry per CDR3 protein. Here the sample spans 530,000 or so distinct CDR3 sequences, around 46% being singletons. This clonotype was observed many times. Its antigen is currently unknown. The sample taken for sequencing was peripheral blood or thyroid tissue (not recorded which). This receptor was taken from a woman aged 18-35 years with Graves' hyperthyroidism.

CDR3 amino acids: CASSFADYGYTF. The CDR3 region has the DNA TGTGCCAGCAGCTTTGCAGACTATGGCTACACCTTC. The chain carries TRBV13 and TRBJ1-2; D unresolved. Trimming removed 3 bases at V and 3 bases at J, with 5 bases between. Germline values: CDR1 PRHDT, CDR2 FYEKMQ (reference sequence). The CDR3 has 12 amino acids. Filled out from reference TRBV13 and TRBJ1-2, the complete variable domain reads AAGVIQSPRHLIKEKRETATLKCYPIPRHDTVYWYQQGPGQDPQFLISFYEKMQSDKGSIPDRFSAQQFSDYHSELNMSSLELGDSALYFCASSFADYGYTFGSGTRLTVV.